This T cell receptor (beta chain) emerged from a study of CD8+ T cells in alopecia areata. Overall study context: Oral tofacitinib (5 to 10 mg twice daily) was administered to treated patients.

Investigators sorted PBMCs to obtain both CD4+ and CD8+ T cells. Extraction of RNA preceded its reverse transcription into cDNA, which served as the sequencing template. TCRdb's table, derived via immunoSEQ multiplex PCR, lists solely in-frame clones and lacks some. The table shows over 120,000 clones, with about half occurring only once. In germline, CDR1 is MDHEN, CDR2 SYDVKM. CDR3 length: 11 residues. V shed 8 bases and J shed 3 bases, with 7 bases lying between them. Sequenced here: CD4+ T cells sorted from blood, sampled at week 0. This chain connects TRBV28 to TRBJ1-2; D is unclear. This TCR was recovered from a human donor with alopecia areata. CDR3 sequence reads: CASERDYGYTF. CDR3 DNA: TGTGCCAGCGAAAGGGACTATGGCTACACCTTC.